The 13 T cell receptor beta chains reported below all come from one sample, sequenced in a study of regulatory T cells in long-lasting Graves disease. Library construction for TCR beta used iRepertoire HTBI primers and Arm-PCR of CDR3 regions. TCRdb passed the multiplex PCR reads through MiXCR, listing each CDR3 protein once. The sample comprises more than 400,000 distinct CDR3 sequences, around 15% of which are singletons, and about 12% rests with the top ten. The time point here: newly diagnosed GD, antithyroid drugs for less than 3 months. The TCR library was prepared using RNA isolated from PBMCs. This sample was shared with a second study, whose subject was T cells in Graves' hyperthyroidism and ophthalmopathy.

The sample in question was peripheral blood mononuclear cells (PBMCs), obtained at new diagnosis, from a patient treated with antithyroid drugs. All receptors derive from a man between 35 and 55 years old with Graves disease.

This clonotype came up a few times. As DNA, the CDR3 is TGTGCCAGCAGTGAAGCGCAAGGGGGGCTCTATGGCTACACCTTC. It yields the protein CASSEAQGGLYGYTF. The J gene is TRBJ1-2, the V gene TRBV6-1; possible D gene TRBD1, 6 bases. The CDR3 is made up of 15 amino acids. Per the germline V gene, CDR1 is MNHNS and CDR2 is SASEGT. The ends were cut back, 0 bases at V and 4 bases at J, with 12 bases in the middle.

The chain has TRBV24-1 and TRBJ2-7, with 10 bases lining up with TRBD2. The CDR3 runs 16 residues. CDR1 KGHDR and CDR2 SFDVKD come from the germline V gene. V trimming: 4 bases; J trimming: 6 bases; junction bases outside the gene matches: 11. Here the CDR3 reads CATSDRQAGGPGEQYF. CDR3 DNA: TGTGCCACCAGTGACCGGCAAGCGGGAGGGCCGGGCGAGCAGTACTTC.

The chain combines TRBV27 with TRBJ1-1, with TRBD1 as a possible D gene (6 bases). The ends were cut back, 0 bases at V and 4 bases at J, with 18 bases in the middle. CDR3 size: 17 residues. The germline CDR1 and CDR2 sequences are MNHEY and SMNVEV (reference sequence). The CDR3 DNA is TGTGCCAGCAGTTTATCCCAGATAGCGGGGGCTGGCACTGAAGCTTTCTTT. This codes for CASSLSQIAGAGTEAFF.

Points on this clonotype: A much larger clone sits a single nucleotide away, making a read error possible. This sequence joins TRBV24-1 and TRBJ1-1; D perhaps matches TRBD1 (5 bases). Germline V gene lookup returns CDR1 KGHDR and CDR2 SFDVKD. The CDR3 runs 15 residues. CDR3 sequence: CATSAQAGGNTKAFF. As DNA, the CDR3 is TGTGCCACCAGTGCCCAGGCGGGGGGGAACACTAAAGCTTTCTTT.

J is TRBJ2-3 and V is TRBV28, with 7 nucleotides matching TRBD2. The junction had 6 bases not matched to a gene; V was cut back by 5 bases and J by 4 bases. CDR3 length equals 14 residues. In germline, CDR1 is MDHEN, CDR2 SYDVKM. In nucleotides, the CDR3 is TGTGCCAGCAGTACTGCGGGAGTCGCAGATACGCAGTATTTT. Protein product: CASSTAGVADTQYF.

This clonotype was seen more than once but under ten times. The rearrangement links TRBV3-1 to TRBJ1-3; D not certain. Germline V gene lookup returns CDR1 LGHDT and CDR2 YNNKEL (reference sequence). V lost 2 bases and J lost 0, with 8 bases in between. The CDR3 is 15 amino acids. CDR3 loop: CASSQIGYSGNTIYF. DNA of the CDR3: TGTGCCAGCAGCCAAATTGGGTACTCTGGAAACACCATATATTTT.

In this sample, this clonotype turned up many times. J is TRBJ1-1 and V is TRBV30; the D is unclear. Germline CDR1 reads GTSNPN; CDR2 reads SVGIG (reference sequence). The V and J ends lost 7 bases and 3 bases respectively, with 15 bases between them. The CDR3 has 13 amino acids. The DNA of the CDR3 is TGTGCCTATGCGGGGTGGTCTGACACTGAAGCTTTCTTT. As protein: CAYAGWSDTEAFF.

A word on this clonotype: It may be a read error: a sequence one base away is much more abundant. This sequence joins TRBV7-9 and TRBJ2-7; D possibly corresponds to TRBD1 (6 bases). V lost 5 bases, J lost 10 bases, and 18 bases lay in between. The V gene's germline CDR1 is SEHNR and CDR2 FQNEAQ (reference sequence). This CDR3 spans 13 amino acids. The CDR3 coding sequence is TGTGCCAGCAGCGCGGACAGTCCCCTCAGCCAGTACTTC. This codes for CASSADSPLSQYF. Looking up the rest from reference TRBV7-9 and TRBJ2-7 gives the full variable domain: DTGVSQNPRHKITKRGQNVTFRCDPISEHNRLYWYRQTLGQGPEFLTYFQNEAQLEKSRLLSDRFSAERPKGSFSTLEIQRTEQGDSAMYLCASSADSPLSQYFGPGTRLTVT.

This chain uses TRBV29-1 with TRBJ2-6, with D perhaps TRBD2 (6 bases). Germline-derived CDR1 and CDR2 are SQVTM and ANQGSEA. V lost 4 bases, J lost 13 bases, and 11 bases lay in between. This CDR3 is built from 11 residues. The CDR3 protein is CSVGEGTVLTF. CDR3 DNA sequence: TGCAGCGTTGGAGAAGGGACTGTCCTGACTTTC.

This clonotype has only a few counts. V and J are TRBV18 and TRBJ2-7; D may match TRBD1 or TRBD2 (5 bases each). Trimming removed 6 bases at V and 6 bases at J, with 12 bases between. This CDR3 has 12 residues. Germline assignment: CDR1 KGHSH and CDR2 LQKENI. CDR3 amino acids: CASSDPGAEQYF. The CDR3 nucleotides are TGTGCCAGCTCGGATCCCGGGGCCGAGCAGTACTTC.

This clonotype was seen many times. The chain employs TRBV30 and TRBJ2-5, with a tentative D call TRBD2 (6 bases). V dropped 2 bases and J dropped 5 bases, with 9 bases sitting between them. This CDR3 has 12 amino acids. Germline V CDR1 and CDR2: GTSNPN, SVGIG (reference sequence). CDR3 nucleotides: TGTGCCTGGAGTTCAGGGAGGGAGACCCAGTACTTC. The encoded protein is CAWSSGRETQYF.

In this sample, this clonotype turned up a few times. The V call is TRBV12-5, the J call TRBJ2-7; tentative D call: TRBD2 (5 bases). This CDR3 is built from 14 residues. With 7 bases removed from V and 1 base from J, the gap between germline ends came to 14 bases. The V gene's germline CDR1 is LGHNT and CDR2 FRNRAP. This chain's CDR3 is CASAESGTSYEQYF. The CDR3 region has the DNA TGTGCTAGTGCCGAGAGCGGTACTTCCTACGAGCAGTACTTC.

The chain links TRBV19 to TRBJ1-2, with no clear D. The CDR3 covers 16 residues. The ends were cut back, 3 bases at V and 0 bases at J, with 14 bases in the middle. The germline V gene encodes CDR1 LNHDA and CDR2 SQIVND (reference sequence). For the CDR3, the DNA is TGTGCCAGTAGTATGGACCGGGATTTCGCTAACTATGGCTACACCTTC. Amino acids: CASSMDRDFANYGYTF.